Presented here are 21 T cell receptor beta chains from one specimen sequenced in a study of T-cell memory formation after mild COVID-19. TCRdb analysed the 5' RACE reads with MiXCR anew, one entry per CDR3 protein. This table has 350,000 to 400,000 distinct CDR3 sequences, 21% appearing once. Sequencing was done on a sample of PBMCs or a T cell subset sorted from them (not recorded which). These receptors were taken from an adult woman who had mild COVID-19 (a few samples of this study predate the infection). Cell type and time point are not known.

This clonotype has ten or more counts. The chain employs TRBV5-1 and TRBJ1-1, with D possibly matching TRBD1 (5 bases). The V gene's germline CDR1 is SGHRS and CDR2 YFSETQ. CDR3 length: 15 residues. The V gene lost 2 bases and the J gene lost 1 base, with 12 bases spanning the gap. CDR3 loop: CASSFPQGGNTEAFF. In nucleotides, the CDR3 is TGCGCCAGCAGCTTCCCGCAGGGAGGGAACACTGAAGCTTTCTTT.

This clonotype was seen a few times. Germline is not matched at one junction end, which may reflect a read error. The chain couples TRBV7-7 to TRBJ2-1; TRBD1 matches at 9 bases. The CDR3 is 14 amino acids. Germline V gene data show CDR1 as SSHAT and CDR2 as FNYEAQ (reference sequence). The CDR3 coding sequence is TGTGCTAGCAGCTTACAGGGGGCTATCAATGAGCAGTTCTTC. Amino acids: CASSLQGAINEQFF. Looking up the rest from reference TRBV7-7 and TRBJ2-1 gives the full variable domain: GAGVSQSPRYKVTKRGQDVTLRCDPISSHATLYWYQQALGQGPEFLTYFNYEAQPDKSGLPSDRFSAERPEGSISTLTIQRTEQRDSAMYRCASSLQGAINEQFFGPGTRLTVL.

In its sample, this clonotype was seen many times. The rearrangement joins TRBV6-5 to TRBJ1-5; possibly TRBD1 for D (6 bases). Germline values: CDR1 MNHEY, CDR2 SVGAGI. V was cut by 6 bases and J by 6 bases, with 15 bases left in between. CDR3 size: 14 residues. CDR3 DNA: TGTGCCAGCAGACCTAAAACAGGGATTCAGCCCCAGCATTTT. Residues: CASRPKTGIQPQHF.

V gene TRBV4-1 combines with J gene TRBJ2-3; D is unresolved. CDR3 length equals 17 residues. V shed 0 bases and J shed 6 bases, with 19 bases lying between them. Germline V gene lookup returns CDR1 MGHRA and CDR2 YSYEKL. Here the CDR3 reads CASSQDQRTGLIDTQYF. CDR3 in DNA: TGCGCCAGCAGCCAAGATCAGAGGACCGGTCTAATCGATACGCAGTATTTT.

This clonotype was observed a handful of times. This chain's CDR3 is CASSTSTSGGTDTQYF. The CDR3 nucleotides read TGTGCCAGCAGCACATCGACTAGCGGGGGGACAGATACGCAGTATTTT. The chain joins TRBV9 to TRBJ2-3, with TRBD2 matching 13 bases. The J segment lost 3 bases and the V segment lost 4 bases, leaving 5 bases of the junction unmatched. The CDR3 length is 16 residues. Germline assignment: CDR1 SGDLS and CDR2 YYNGEE.

CDR3 loop: CASPPTGNTEAFF. The CDR3 DNA follows: TGTGCCTCACCCCCGACAGGGAACACTGAAGCTTTCTTT. The chain uses TRBV30 and TRBJ1-1; possibly TRBD1 for D (6 bases). CDR3 length: 13 amino acids. The V gene lost 7 bases and the J gene lost 1 base, with 13 bases spanning the gap. Germline values: CDR1 GTSNPN, CDR2 SVGIG (reference sequence).

This clonotype appeared a few times. This rearrangement joins TRBV6-5 to TRBJ2-7, with 8 bases matching TRBD2. The CDR3 totals 16 residues. With 4 bases clipped from V and 0 bases from J, the junction kept 8 bases outside the gene matches. CDR1 is MNHEY, CDR2 SVGAGI, per germline. The DNA for the CDR3 is TGTGCCAGCAGTTCCCGGGGGGGGAGAAACTCCTACGAGCAGTACTTC. Translation: CASSSRGGRNSYEQYF.

This clonotype occurred a few times. The V gene is TRBV20-1, the J gene TRBJ1-3; weak D call: TRBD1 (5 bases). Germline CDR1 DFQATT, CDR2 SNEGSKA (reference sequence). The CDR3 has 12 amino acids. The V end lost 5 bases, the J end lost 2 bases, and 7 bases lay between the germline ends. CDR3 amino acids: CSAPGPGNTIYF. The CDR3 nucleotides are TGCAGTGCTCCGGGGCCTGGAAACACCATATATTTT.

This rearrangement joins TRBV5-1 to TRBJ2-7; the D gene is possibly TRBD2 (6 bases). Germline V lookup: CDR1 SGHRS, CDR2 YFSETQ. The CDR3 runs to 14 residues. V gave up 5 bases and J gave up 0 bases, with 12 bases separating them. The CDR3 loop is CASRGGASSYEQYF. The CDR3 DNA reads TGCGCCAGCAGGGGGGGAGCTAGCTCCTACGAGCAGTACTTC.

This chain links TRBV7-9 with TRBJ1-1; D perhaps matches TRBD1 (5 bases). Germline loops: CDR1 SEHNR, CDR2 FQNEAQ (reference sequence). The V gene lost 1 base and the J gene lost 4 bases, with 13 bases spanning the gap. There are 15 residues in the CDR3. For the CDR3, the DNA is TGTGCCAGCAGCTTAGAGGTCCCGGGGGGCACTGAAGCTTTCTTT. Translation gives CASSLEVPGGTEAFF. The full variable domain, rest sourced from reference TRBV7-9 and TRBJ1-1, is DTGVSQNPRHKITKRGQNVTFRCDPISEHNRLYWYRQTLGQGPEFLTYFQNEAQLEKSRLLSDRFSAERPKGSFSTLEIQRTEQGDSAMYLCASSLEVPGGTEAFFGQGTRLTVV.

The chain couples TRBV6-2 or TRBV6-3 to TRBJ2-7; TRBD1 matches 7 bases. Trimming at V came to 4 bases and at J to 2 bases, leaving 8 bases not matched to a gene. Per germline, CDR1 MNHEY and CDR2 SVGEGT. The CDR3 is 15 residues long. CDR3 protein: CASSSSGTATYEQYF. CDR3 sequence (DNA): TGTGCCAGCAGTTCATCCGGGACAGCAACCTACGAGCAGTACTTC.

The table lists this clonotype with a few counts. The rearrangement uses TRBV29-1 and TRBJ2-5; D is uncertain. The germline V gene has CDR1 SQVTM and CDR2 ANQGSEA. The CDR3 has 13 residues. Between the trimmed V and J ends, which lost 7 bases and 6 bases, there was a span of 18 bases. CDR3 loop: CSGVTGGGKTQYF. CDR3 DNA sequence: TGCAGCGGGGTGACTGGTGGTGGGAAGACCCAGTACTTC.

This clonotype was seen a few times. This rearrangement joins TRBV5-1 to TRBJ2-3; 10 positions agree with TRBD2. The V and J ends lost 0 bases and 2 bases, in that order; junction bases with no gene match: 3. The CDR3 has 16 residues. Germline CDR1 reads SGHRS; CDR2 reads YFSETQ. CDR3 DNA: TGCGCCAGCAGCTTGGCTAGCGGGGGAGACACAGATACGCAGTATTTT. This sequence encodes CASSLASGGDTDTQYF. Full variable domain (outside the CDR3, taken from reference TRBV5-1 and TRBJ2-3): KAGVTQTPRYLIKTRGQQVTLSCSPISGHRSVSWYQQTPGQGLQFLFEYFSETQRNKGNFPGRFSGRQFSNSRSEMNVSTLELGDSALYLCASSLASGGDTDTQYFGPGTRLTVL.

This clonotype has only a few counts. V and J are TRBV7-2 and TRBJ1-1; 9 nucleotides align to TRBD1. Germline-derived CDR1 and CDR2 are SGHTA and FQGNSA. This CDR3 comprises 15 residues. The V gene end was trimmed by 3 bases and the J gene end by 5 bases; junction bases not matched to a gene: 7. The CDR3 nucleotides read TGTGCCAGCAGCTTGGGGACAGGGATGTCGACTGAAGCTTTCTTT. Amino acids: CASSLGTGMSTEAFF.

In this sample, this clonotype turned up a few times. CDR3 sequence reads: CASSGPEQFF. For the CDR3, the DNA is TGTGCCAGCAGTGGGCCCGAGCAGTTCTTC. The rearrangement uses TRBV2 and TRBJ2-1; D not resolved. CDR3 length: 10 amino acids. Per germline, CDR1 SNHLY and CDR2 FYNNEI. The V end lost 4 bases, the J end lost 10 bases, and 5 bases lay between the germline ends.

V usage is TRBV12-3 or TRBV12-4 and J usage is TRBJ1-1, with D possibly matching TRBD1 (5 bases). The length of the CDR3 is 14 residues. The V gene lost 6 bases and the J gene lost 1 base, with 12 bases spanning the gap. In DNA form, the CDR3 reads TGTGCCAGCAGCCTCGCAGGGTGGAACACTGAAGCTTTCTTT. This gives the protein CASSLAGWNTEAFF.

Only a few counts were recorded for this clonotype. V is TRBV5-1 and J is TRBJ1-2; D is uncertain. CDR1 SGHRS and CDR2 YFSETQ come from the germline V gene. The CDR3 sequence is 13 residues long. Trimming pared 3 bases from V and 8 bases from J, leaving 14 bases between. The CDR3, as DNA: TGCGCCAGCAGCTCAACCCCGGGGTCGGGCTACACCTTC. This translates into CASSSTPGSGYTF.

In its sample, this clonotype was seen a few times. V gene TRBV4-3 combines with J gene TRBJ2-7; 11 nucleotides align to TRBD2. The V segment lost 0 bases and the J segment 4 bases; nucleotides outside the gene matches: 2. There are 15 residues in the CDR3. The V gene's germline CDR1 is LGHNA and CDR2 YSLEER. The CDR3 spells CASSQDASGRYEQYF. CDR3 coding DNA: TGCGCCAGCAGCCAAGACGCTAGCGGGAGGTACGAGCAGTACTTC.

This clonotype came up a few times. The chain employs TRBV12-3 or TRBV12-4 and TRBJ1-2; the D is unclear. Trimming took off 5 bases at V and 2 bases at J, with 12 bases between the two ends. The CDR3 spans 14 residues. CDR3 nucleotide sequence: TGTGCCAGCAGTCAACTGGACGGGAACTATGGCTACACCTTC. It codes for CASSQLDGNYGYTF.

This clonotype was counted a few times. The rearrangement joins TRBV27 to TRBJ1-1; 8 nucleotides line up with TRBD1. V shed 7 bases, J shed 0 bases, and the junction held 1 base outside the gene matches. The germline V gene has CDR1 MNHEY and CDR2 SMNVEV (reference sequence). This CDR3 is built from 13 residues. Here the CDR3 reads CASKQGVNTEAFF. The CDR3 nucleotides are TGTGCCAGCAAACAGGGGGTGAACACTGAAGCTTTCTTT.

This clonotype was picked up a small number of times. The chain recombines TRBV12-3 or TRBV12-4 with TRBJ2-7; TRBD2 matches at 7 bases. J lost 3 bases, V lost 6 bases, and 14 bases had no gene match. The CDR3 totals 16 residues. CDR3 coding DNA: TGTGCCAGCAGCCCCCCCCTGACTAGCTCAAACTACGAGCAGTACTTC. It yields the protein CASSPPLTSSNYEQYF.